The T cell receptor beta chain under discussion was sequenced for a study of T cells in Graves' hyperthyroidism and ophthalmopathy. Study summary: Peripheral blood was collected at initial diagnosis, before any treatment.

Broader study findings: Most thyroid clonotypes that were expanded above 0.001 also turned up in blood.

Calling Graves' hyperthyroidism stable meant ophthalmopathy did not progress within 18 months. Clinicians diagnosed patients from clinical symptoms, serum thyroxine and TRAb, thyroid ultrasound and orbital computed tomography. V gave up 5 bases and J gave up 1 base; unmatched junction bases: 9. CDR1 is SNHLY and CDR2 is FYNNEI in the germline V gene. The CDR3 consists of 19 residues. There were TCR beta CDR3 regions amplified from RNA transcripts. TCR CDR3 underwent first-round RT-PCR with the HTBI primer set. TCRdb called the multiplex PCR reads again in MiXCR, with one record for every CDR3 protein. The sample yields 100,000 to 140,000 distinct CDR3 sequences, about 16% seen once. About this clonotype: No antigen is known for it.

The sequence came from a woman in her 50s with Graves' hyperthyroidism. This chain uses TRBV2 with TRBJ2-1; TRBD2 matches 15 bases. What was sequenced was blood. CDR3 in DNA: TGTGCCAGCAGTACCCCGGGACTAGCGGGAGGTACTTCCTACAATGAGCAGTTCTTC. Protein product: CASSTPGLAGGTSYNEQFF.